Detailed here is one TCR beta chain. The source of the sample is a study of control samples from healthy donors and cancer patients. Per the germline V gene, CDR1 is KGHDR and CDR2 is SFDVKD. With 4 bases removed from V and 7 bases from J, the gap between germline ends came to 7 bases. The CDR3 is 12 amino acids. The assay was immunoSEQ multiplex PCR, and TCRdb's table has in-frame clones only and misses some. Among 75,000 to 95,000 clones, less than 90% were seen once, and the ten largest hold less than 10%. The sequence was collected from a woman aged 45 to 65 with colorectal cancer. The chain has TRBV24-1 and TRBJ2-1; D is unresolved. Material for sequencing was PBMCs. CDR3 bases: TGTGCCACCAGTGAAACGAGGAATGAGCAGTTCTTC. It translates to CATSETRNEQFF.